In this sample, the clone carrying this T cell receptor (beta chain) turned up once. Its cognate antigen is unknown. The data derive from a study of radiation and T cells in renal cell carcinoma. Sequencing was performed with immunoSEQ multiplex PCR; in TCRdb, only in-frame clones are kept and a portion is missing. The sample holds more than 60,000 clones; approximately 87% are singletons and the top ten take 2% to 3%. Time point described: blood 4 weeks post-SBRT, at nephrectomy. Treatment described: 15 Gy SBRT to primary tumor, nephrectomy 4 weeks later. Nephrectomy followed 15 Gy stereotactic body radiation by 4 weeks. Overall study findings and caveats: Without pretreatment biopsies, baseline tumor clonotype presence was undetermined. Top tumor clonotypes rose in blood 2 weeks post-radiation, then contracted.

The CDR3 runs 13 residues. Trimming pared 4 bases from V and 4 bases from J, leaving 8 bases between. Germline V lookup: CDR1 MNHEY, CDR2 SVGAGI. Sequenced material: blood, taken from a patient whose treatment included radiotherapy and nephrectomy. The receptor was isolated from a woman aged 55-75 years with renal cell carcinoma. The gene calls are TRBV6-5 and TRBJ2-1; TRBD2 is a possible D gene (5 bases). In nucleotides, the CDR3 is TGTGCCAGCAGTTCCCGGGAATACAATGAGCAGTTCTTC. Residues: CASSSREYNEQFF.